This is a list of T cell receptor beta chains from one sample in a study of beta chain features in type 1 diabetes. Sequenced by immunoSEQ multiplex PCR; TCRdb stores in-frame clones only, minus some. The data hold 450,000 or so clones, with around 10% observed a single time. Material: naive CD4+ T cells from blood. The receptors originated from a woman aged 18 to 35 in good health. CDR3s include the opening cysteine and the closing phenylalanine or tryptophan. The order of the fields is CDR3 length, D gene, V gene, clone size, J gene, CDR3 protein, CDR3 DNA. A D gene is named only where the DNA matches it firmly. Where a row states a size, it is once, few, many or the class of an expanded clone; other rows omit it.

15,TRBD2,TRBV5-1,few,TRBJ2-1,CASRPRLAGYNEQFF,TGCGCCAGCAGACCCCGACTAGCGGGTTACAATGAGCAGTTCTTC
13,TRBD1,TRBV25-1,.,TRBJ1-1,CASSDDRDTEAFF,TGTGCCAGCAGTGACGACAGGGACACTGAAGCTTTCTTT
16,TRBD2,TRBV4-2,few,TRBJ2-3,CASSQSGASGTDTQYF,TGTGCCAGCAGCCAAAGCGGGGCCTCCGGCACAGATACGCAGTATTTT
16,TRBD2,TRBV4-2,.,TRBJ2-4,CASSQDPAGGPDIQYF,TGTGCCAGCAGCCAAGATCCAGCGGGGGGGCCGGACATTCAGTACTTC
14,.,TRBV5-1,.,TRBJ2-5,CASSLMGAEETQYF,TGCGCCAGCAGCTTGATGGGGGCCGAAGAGACCCAGTACTTC
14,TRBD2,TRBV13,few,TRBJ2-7,CASSLASGSREQYF,TGTGCCAGCAGCTTAGCTAGCGGGAGTCGCGAGCAGTACTTC
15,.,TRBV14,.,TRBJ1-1,CASSQDSGQGTEAFF,TGTGCCAGCAGCCAAGATTCAGGGCAGGGTACTGAAGCTTTCTTT
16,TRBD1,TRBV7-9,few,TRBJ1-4,CASSWTGAATNEKLFF,TGTGCCAGCAGCTGGACAGGAGCCGCAACTAATGAAAAACTGTTTTTT
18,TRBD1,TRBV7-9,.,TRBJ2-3,CASSPRPDRGLGTDTQYF,TGTGCCAGCAGCCCCCGGCCGGACAGGGGCTTGGGCACAGATACGCAGTATTTT
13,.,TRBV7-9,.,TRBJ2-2,CASRQANTGELFF,TGTGCCAGCAGGCAGGCGAACACCGGGGAGCTGTTTTTT
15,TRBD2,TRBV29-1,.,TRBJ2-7,CSVEGEGHSLYEQYF,TGCAGCGTTGAAGGGGAGGGCCATAGCCTCTACGAGCAGTACTTC
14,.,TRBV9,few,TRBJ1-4,CAGPGGPTENELFF,TGTGCCGGGCCCGGGGGGCCAACTGAAAATGAACTGTTTTTT
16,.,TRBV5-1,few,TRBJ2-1,CASSYPTGYSYNEQFF,TGCGCCAGCAGCTACCCGACAGGCTACTCCTACAATGAGCAGTTCTTC
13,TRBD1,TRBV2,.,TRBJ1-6,CASRDRTNSPLHF,TGTGCCAGCAGGGACAGGACAAATTCACCCCTCCACTTT
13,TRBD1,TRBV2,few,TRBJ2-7,CASSRQGSDEQYF,TGTGCCAGCAGCCGACAGGGTAGCGACGAGCAGTACTTC
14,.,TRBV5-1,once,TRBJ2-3,CASSPDRYTDTQYF,TGCGCCAGCAGCCCCGACAGGTACACAGATACGCAGTATTTT
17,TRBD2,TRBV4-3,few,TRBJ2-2,CASSQRELAGYTGELFF,TGCGCCAGCAGCCAACGGGAACTAGCGGGATACACCGGGGAGCTGTTTTTT
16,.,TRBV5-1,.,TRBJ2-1,CASSFGISTRSSRQFF,TGCGCCAGCAGCTTTGGAATCTCCACCCGCAGTTCTAGGCAGTTCTTC
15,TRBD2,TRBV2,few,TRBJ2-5,CASGLGLAGQETQYF,TGTGCCAGCGGTTTGGGACTAGCGGGGCAAGAGACCCAGTACTTC
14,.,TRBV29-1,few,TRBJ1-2,CSVELENPNYGYTF,TGCAGCGTTGAACTAGAAAACCCCAACTATGGCTACACCTTC
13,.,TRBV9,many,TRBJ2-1,CASSVGEFNEQFF,TGTGCCAGCAGCGTAGGAGAATTTAATGAGCAGTTCTTC
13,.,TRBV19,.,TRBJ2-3,CASSIGQADTQYF,TGTGCCAGTAGTATCGGACAAGCAGATACGCAGTATTTT
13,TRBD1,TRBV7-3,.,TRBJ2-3,CASSEGAHRTQYF,TGTGCCAGCAGCGAGGGGGCCCACAGGACGCAGTATTTT
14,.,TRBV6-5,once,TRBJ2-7,CASSYGQLAREQYF,TGTGCCAGCAGTTACGGGCAACTAGCTCGTGAGCAGTACTTC
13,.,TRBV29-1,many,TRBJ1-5,CSARENSNQPQHF,TGCAGCGCCCGGGAGAATAGCAATCAGCCCCAGCATTTT
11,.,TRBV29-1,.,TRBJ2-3,CRATRTDTQYF,TGCAGGGCCACCCGCACAGATACGCAGTATTTT
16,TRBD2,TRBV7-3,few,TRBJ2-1,CASSSPGTSGYNEQFF,TGTGCCAGCAGCTCGCCTGGGACTAGCGGCTACAATGAGCAGTTCTTC
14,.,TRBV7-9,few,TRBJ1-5,CASSLRDGNQPQHF,TGTGCCAGCAGCCTCCGGGACGGTAATCAGCCCCAGCATTTT